Reported below is one T cell receptor beta chain. What it recognizes is unknown. The entry originates in a study of CD8+CD57+ T cells in acquired aplastic anemia. Study outcomes and limitations: Researchers reported that CD8+ Simpson's diversity was not significantly different in patients versus controls.

Profiles of TCR beta VDJ and CDR3 were generated from a genomic DNA template. MiXCR was run by TCRdb on the reads, yielding one entry per CDR3 protein. Counted here are 60,000 to 75,000 distinct CDR3 sequences, 50% to 70% occurring once; the ten biggest clones make up under 3%. This clonotype originated in a human donor in good health, serving as a control. The specimen sequenced was sorted CD4+, CD8+, or CD8+CD57+ T cells (not recorded which) from PBMCs.

The CDR3 nucleotides read TGTGCCAGCGGGACAGGGGGCACCAACGAGCAGTACTTC. Its protein is CASGTGGTNEQYF. The chain links TRBV24-1 to TRBJ2-7, with TRBD1 identical over 12 bases. Germline CDR1 KGHDR, CDR2 SFDVKD. V lost 11 bases, J lost 5 bases, and 6 bases stayed unmatched. The length of the CDR3 is 13 residues.